The 20 T cell receptor beta chains presented below share a single source sample, sequenced in a study of blood T cell repertoires in COVID-19. Profiled with immunoSEQ multiplex PCR; TCRdb holds only in-frame clones, not every one. The sample lists about 100,000 clones, over 80% seen once, with under 15% in the top ten. Sequencing input: peripheral blood. These receptors were obtained from a man aged 50 to 59 with active or convalescent COVID-19.

V usage is TRBV13 and J usage is TRBJ2-5; a weak D match, TRBD2 (5 bases). The germline V and J ends were trimmed by 5 bases and 1 base, with 17 bases remaining between them. CDR1 and CDR2 from the germline V gene are PRHDT and FYEKMQ (reference sequence). CDR3 length: 16 amino acids. CDR3 sequence reads: CASSPGLYLTQETQYF. Written as DNA, the CDR3 is TGTGCCAGCAGCCCCGGACTCTACCTAACCCAAGAGACCCAGTACTTC.

This chain's CDR3 is CATQQGMFPETQYF. The CDR3 bases are TGTGCCACCCAACAGGGAATGTTTCCGGAGACCCAGTACTTC. The rearrangement joins TRBV6-5 to TRBJ2-5, with D perhaps matching TRBD1 (6 bases). V was trimmed by 10 bases and J by 5 bases, leaving 20 bases between them. Germline-derived CDR1 and CDR2 are MNHEY and SVGAGI. The CDR3 is made up of 14 amino acids.

This clone was detected many times. Distinct nucleotide sequences in the sample also encode this CDR3. This chain joins TRBV27 and TRBJ2-1, with D possibly TRBD2 on 5 matching bases. Trimming removed 5 bases at V and 0 bases at J, with 11 bases between. The CDR3 is 15 residues long. Looked up from germline, CDR1 is MNHEY and CDR2 is SMNVEV (reference sequence). This chain's CDR3 is CASSGSESSYNEQFF. The CDR3 DNA follows: TGTGCCAGCAGTGGTAGCGAGAGCTCCTACAATGAGCAGTTCTTC.

The chain links TRBV30 to TRBJ2-1; 8 bases agree with TRBD1. V gave up 5 bases and J gave up 10 bases; unmatched junction bases: 16. Germline V gene data show CDR1 as GTSNPN and CDR2 as SVGIG (reference sequence). CDR3 length: 15 amino acids. The CDR3 nucleotides are TGTGCCTGGGGGCGTCAGGGGGCCCCCCGGGAGGAGCAGTTCTTC. It is translated as CAWGRQGAPREEQFF.

This rearrangement joins TRBV2 to TRBJ1-1; TRBD1 aligns across 9 bases. With V trimmed by 3 bases and J by 1 base, 0 bases remained unmatched. Germline assignment: CDR1 SNHLY and CDR2 FYNNEI. The CDR3 spans 14 residues. The CDR3 DNA follows: TGTGCCAGCAGTGAGGACAGGGGGAACACTGAAGCTTTCTTT. Amino acids: CASSEDRGNTEAFF.

The V call is TRBV5-4, the J call TRBJ1-2, with 11 bases lining up with TRBD1. CDR1 is SGHNT, CDR2 YYREEE, per germline (reference sequence). With 5 bases clipped from V and 4 bases from J, the junction kept 7 bases outside the gene matches. The CDR3 covers 15 residues. The CDR3 region is CASSYSGTGGYGYTF. Here the CDR3 DNA reads TGTGCCAGCAGTTACTCTGGGACAGGGGGCTATGGCTACACCTTC.

This clone was observed many times. V and J are TRBV4-1 and TRBJ2-5, with TRBD1 as a possible D gene (5 bases). The CDR3 length is 13 residues. CDR1 and CDR2 from the germline V gene are MGHRA and YSYEKL. Trimming left V 0 bases short and J 13 bases short, with 15 bases between. The CDR3 spells CASSQDRAGLGYF. CDR3 coding DNA: TGCGCCAGCAGCCAAGACAGGGCAGGGCTTGGGTACTTC.

The chain links TRBV19 to TRBJ2-3; TRBD2 matches at 14 bases. V lost 1 base, J lost 6 bases, and 6 bases stayed unmatched. Germline CDR1 LNHDA, CDR2 SQIVND (reference sequence). The CDR3 runs 17 residues. The CDR3 region is CASSIGGLAGVGDTQYF. DNA for the CDR3: TGTGCCAGTAGTATAGGGGGACTAGCGGGAGTTGGTGATACGCAGTATTTT.

This sequence joins TRBV30 and TRBJ1-4; 9 bases align to TRBD1. V was pared by 1 base and J by 7 bases, with 7 bases of the junction left unmatched. The germline V gene encodes CDR1 GTSNPN and CDR2 SVGIG (reference sequence). The CDR3 is made up of 15 amino acids. The CDR3 sequence: CAWSAAGQGGEKLFF. In DNA form, the CDR3 reads TGTGCCTGGAGTGCCGCGGGACAGGGAGGTGAAAAACTGTTTTTT.

The genes are TRBV6-5 and TRBJ2-7; D unresolved. There are 13 residues in the CDR3. Germline V gene data show CDR1 as MNHEY and CDR2 as SVGAGI. V lost 0 bases and J lost 4, with 7 bases in between. CDR3 sequence: CASSYSSRYEQYF. CDR3 DNA: TGTGCCAGCAGTTACTCGTCTAGATACGAGCAGTACTTC.

This clone was seen once. The chain couples TRBV7-9 to TRBJ2-3; maybe TRBD2 (5 bases). The CDR3 covers 15 residues. V was cut by 4 bases and J by 1 base, with 12 bases left in between. In germline, CDR1 is SEHNR, CDR2 FQNEAQ (reference sequence). The CDR3 sequence is CASSSLGPGTDTQYF. DNA of the CDR3: TGTGCCAGCAGCTCACTAGGTCCCGGCACAGATACGCAGTATTTT.

The chain employs TRBV7-2 and TRBJ2-2; TRBD1 aligns across 8 bases. CDR1 SGHTA and CDR2 FQGNSA come from the germline V gene. The CDR3 totals 15 residues. V shed 5 bases, J shed 7 bases, and the junction held 9 bases outside the gene matches. The CDR3 bases are TGTGCCAGCAGCCTGGACAGGGAATGGGGCGGGGAGCTGTTTTTT. Encoded protein: CASSLDREWGGELFF.

The chain carries TRBV19 and TRBJ1-5, with 7 bases matching TRBD1. CDR3 size: 15 residues. Trimming removed 6 bases from V and 6 bases from J; junction bases left unmatched: 11. Germline loops: CDR1 LNHDA, CDR2 SQIVND (reference sequence). The CDR3 protein is CASRGREAGGQPQHF. The CDR3 nucleotides read TGTGCCAGTAGAGGGCGGGAGGCAGGGGGTCAGCCCCAGCATTTT.

The J gene is TRBJ1-6, the V gene TRBV7-9, with D unresolved. From germline, CDR1 is SEHNR and CDR2 FQNEAQ (reference sequence). V dropped 5 bases and J dropped 8 bases, with 16 bases sitting between them. The CDR3 is made up of 15 amino acids. In DNA form, the CDR3 reads TGTGCCAGCAGCCAACGTGGGCCTGGCGATTCACCCCTCCACTTT. As protein: CASSQRGPGDSPLHF.

J is TRBJ1-4 and V is TRBV12-3 or TRBV12-4; the D is unclear. This CDR3 contains 13 residues. Trimming removed 5 bases from V and 3 bases from J, with 7 bases in between. In nucleotides, the CDR3 is TGTGCCAGCAGTGGGCAATCTAATGAAAAACTGTTTTTT. Protein: CASSGQSNEKLFF.

The CDR3 DNA is TGTGCCAGCAGACCGACAGGGAGCCAAGAGACCCAGTACTTC. Its protein product is CASRPTGSQETQYF. The chain couples TRBV5-4 to TRBJ2-5; 7 positions match TRBD1. CDR1 SGHNT and CDR2 YYREEE come from the germline V gene (reference sequence). Losses at the gene ends were 5 bases for V and 1 base for J; bases not matched to a gene: 5. The CDR3 is 14 residues long.

V gene TRBV19 combines with J gene TRBJ1-5; 11 nucleotides align to TRBD1. Germline CDR1 LNHDA, CDR2 SQIVND (reference sequence). Unmatched junction bases numbered 11, after V lost 5 bases and J lost 11 bases. CDR3 length: 15 residues. The CDR3: CASSAPGTGGEAQHF. In nucleotides, the CDR3 is TGTGCCAGTAGTGCACCCGGGACAGGGGGAGAGGCCCAGCATTTT.

V usage is TRBV24-1 and J usage is TRBJ2-1; 13 nucleotides match TRBD2. J gave up 10 bases and V 0 bases, and 5 bases lay outside the gene matches. The CDR3 has 16 amino acids. The germline V gene encodes CDR1 KGHDR and CDR2 SFDVKD. The CDR3 bases are TGTGCCACCAGTGATTTGAGGGGGACTAGCGGGGAAGAGCAGTTCTTC. Protein product: CATSDLRGTSGEEQFF.

V is TRBV12-3 or TRBV12-4 and J is TRBJ1-1; D call uncertain. CDR3 length: 11 residues. V lost 4 bases and J 4 bases, leaving 4 bases between the germline ends. The CDR3 DNA sequence: TGTGCCAGCAGTTCCCGCACTGAAGCTTTCTTT. Translating gives CASSSRTEAFF.

The chain carries TRBV6-2 or TRBV6-3 and TRBJ2-7, with no clear D. Trimming shortened V by 0 bases and J by 3 bases, and 18 bases separated the two germline ends. This CDR3 has 17 residues. Germline lookup yields CDR1 MNHEY and CDR2 SVGEGT. The CDR3 loop is CASSYSRKPFGDYEQYF. The CDR3 DNA sequence: TGTGCCAGCAGTTACTCGAGGAAGCCCTTCGGCGACTACGAGCAGTACTTC.